This TCR beta chain was retrieved from a study of cytomegalovirus exposure and HLA in healthy donors. General study results and limits: That first-cohort TCR clusters tended to co-occur in the roughly 120 validation repertoires was found in a later analysis. The authors confirmed in vitro that a few CMV-associated chains were specific for CMV antigens. Among TCR beta chains, those listed as cytomegalovirus-associated numbered fewer than 200.

As regards this clone: Its antigen remains unidentified.

The table came from immunoSEQ multiplex PCR; TCRdb's copy has only in-frame clones and leaves some out. The profile shows roughly 280,000 clones, around 85% of them singletons. Trimming removed 5 bases at V and 1 base at J, with 3 bases between. Germline CDR1 MNHEY, CDR2 SMNVEV (reference sequence). CDR3 length equals 12 residues. This chain links TRBV27 with TRBJ1-3, with D unclear. The sample taken for sequencing was PBMCs. This clonotype originated in a woman aged 18-29 years in good health and CMV-seronegative. The CDR3 sequence: CASSESGNTIYF. Here the CDR3 DNA reads TGTGCCAGCAGTGAGTCTGGAAACACCATATATTTT.